This is a list of T cell receptor beta chains from one sample in a study of blood T cell repertoires in COVID-19. Profiling relied on immunoSEQ multiplex PCR, and the TCRdb table lists in-frame clones only, not all of them. In the table there are 280,000 or so clones, approximately 84% of which are singletons. Sequenced material: peripheral blood. The receptor set was obtained from a woman aged 30 to 39 who had recovered from COVID-19. Each CDR3 is given with its conserved first and last residue. A D gene is named only where the DNA matches it firmly. Some rows have no size entry. The others give once, few or many, or a class for an expanded clone.

abundance | j_gene | d_gene | v_gene | CDR3nt | CDR3aa
- | TRBJ2-2 | - | TRBV5-1 | TGCGCCAGCAGCCGCCTCGGGGGAGACACCGGGGAGCTGTTTTTT | CASSRLGGDTGELFF
- | TRBJ2-1 | TRBD1 | TRBV7-2 | TGTGCCAGCAGCTTAGTTGGGACAGGGTACAATGAGCAGTTCTTC | CASSLVGTGYNEQFF
- | TRBJ1-2 | - | TRBV25-1 | TGTGCCAGCAGTGAATATTCTAGTAACTATGGCTACACCTTC | CASSEYSSNYGYTF
once | TRBJ1-4 | TRBD1 | TRBV25-1 | TGTGCCAGCAGTGAATCGCTCCGGGACAGGAACGAAAAACTGTTTTTT | CASSESLRDRNEKLFF
- | TRBJ1-2 | - | TRBV2 | TGTGCCAGTAATGGGTGGGCCCATGGCTACACCTTC | CASNGWAHGYTF
- | TRBJ2-2 | TRBD2 | TRBV27 | TGTGCCAGCACCACCCTTGTAGCGGGGGTCACCGGGGAGCTGTTTTTT | CASTTLVAGVTGELFF
- | TRBJ2-4 | - | TRBV4-2 | TGTGCCAGCAGCCAAGATCTATCGAACATTCAGTACTTC | CASSQDLSNIQYF
once | TRBJ2-7 | - | TRBV4-1 | TGCGCCAGCAGCCGAGGGTTCTCCTACGAGCAGTACTTC | CASSRGFSYEQYF
- | TRBJ2-2 | TRBD2 | TRBV7-8 | TGTGCCAGCAGCTTAGCCCCCAGCGGGAGTAACGGGGAGCTGTTTTTT | CASSLAPSGSNGELFF
- | TRBJ2-1 | - | TRBV27 | TGTGCCAGCAGCGACATCGGGATTGAGCAGTTCTTC | CASSDIGIEQFF
once | TRBJ2-7 | TRBD1 | TRBV19 | TGTGCCAGTAGTATCGCAGGGGGCCCCTACGAGCAGTACTTC | CASSIAGGPYEQYF
- | TRBJ2-5 | - | TRBV10-1 | TGCGCCAGCATACGGGGAGATGAGACCCAGTACTTC | CASIRGDETQYF
- | TRBJ1-2 | - | TRBV28 | TGTGCCAGCAGACCTCCCTCGTTCGGGGTACCTATTAGCTACACCTTC | CASRPPSFGVPISYTF
- | TRBJ1-2 | TRBD1 | TRBV2 | TGTGCCAGTATATCACAGGGGACTCCTAACTATGGCTACACCTTC | CASISQGTPNYGYTF
- | TRBJ2-7 | TRBD2 | TRBV11-2 | TGTGCCAGCAGCCCCCTGACTAGCGGGAGTATTTACGAGCAGTACTTC | CASSPLTSGSIYEQYF
- | TRBJ2-1 | - | TRBV18 | TGTGCCAGCTCACCGTCCGGCAATGAGCAGTTCTTC | CASSPSGNEQFF
- | TRBJ1-1 | - | TRBV6-5 | TGTGCCAGCAGGTGGGGCCGAAACACTGAAGCTTTCTTT | CASRWGRNTEAFF
- | TRBJ1-6 | - | TRBV14 | TGTGCCAGCAGCCAAGATTCGAGATCACCCCTCCACTTT | CASSQDSRSPLHF
- | TRBJ2-2 | - | TRBV11-2 | TGTGCCAGCAGCTCCCCTGGCAGGGTACAAACCGGGGAGCTGTTTTTT | CASSSPGRVQTGELFF
once | TRBJ2-5 | - | TRBV9 | TGTGCCAGCAGCGTAGGTCAGGTCAAGGAGACCCAGTACTTC | CASSVGQVKETQYF
- | TRBJ2-5 | - | TRBV7-9 | TGTGCCAGCAGCCGGGTGGCACCTCAAGAGACCCAGTACTTC | CASSRVAPQETQYF
- | TRBJ1-2 | - | TRBV15 | TGTGCCACCAGCAGATCGGCGGCTCCACCCTATGGCTACACCTTC | CATSRSAAPPYGYTF
- | TRBJ2-2 | TRBD1 | TRBV24-1 | TGTGCCACCAGTGAGATTGGGACAGGGCGGACCGGGGAGCTGTTTTTT | CATSEIGTGRTGELFF
- | TRBJ1-2 | - | TRBV20-1 | TGCAGTGCTAGTTTAGAGGGTTTGGTCTATGGCTACACCTTC | CSASLEGLVYGYTF
- | TRBJ2-5 | - | TRBV7-9 | TGTGCCAGCAGCTTAGTGCGACAAGAGACCCAGTACTTC | CASSLVRQETQYF
- | TRBJ2-1 | - | TRBV5-4 | TGTGCCAGCAGCGGTCCCTACGGGGGAGCGGACAATGAGCAGTTCTTC | CASSGPYGGADNEQFF
- | TRBJ1-2 | TRBD1 | TRBV7-3 | TGTGCCAGCAGCGAGGGCCCGACAGGGAGTCCCGGCTACACCTTC | CASSEGPTGSPGYTF
- | TRBJ1-5 | TRBD1 | TRBV10-3 | TGTGCCATCAGCCCCGACAGGGTTCAGCCCCAGCATTTT | CAISPDRVQPQHF
- | TRBJ2-5 | - | TRBV6-5 | TGTGCCAGCAGTTCGGGGGAGACCCAGTACTTC | CASSSGETQYF
- | TRBJ2-7 | TRBD1 | TRBV5-1 | TGCGCCAGCAGCTTGGGACTAGGACAGGGGAAGCCCTACGAGCAGTACTTC | CASSLGLGQGKPYEQYF
- | TRBJ1-6 | - | TRBV3-1/TRBV3-2 | TGTGCCAGCAGCAATAAGACAGCGGGGATAGATTCACCCCTCCACTTT | CASSNKTAGIDSPLHF
- | TRBJ1-1 | - | TRBV6-5 | TGTGCCAGCACCAGGACAAAGAACACTGAAGCTTTCTTT | CASTRTKNTEAFF
- | TRBJ1-6 | - | TRBV5-5 | TGTGCCAGCAGCGTGGAAAAGGGAGTTTCACCCCTCCACTTT | CASSVEKGVSPLHF
- | TRBJ2-7 | - | TRBV4-1 | TGCGCCAGCAGCCAAGAGGGCCGAACGGCCTACGAGCAGTACTTC | CASSQEGRTAYEQYF
few | TRBJ1-4 | TRBD1 | TRBV5-6 | TGTGCCAGCAGCATGGCGGACAGGGACGAAAAACTGTTTTTT | CASSMADRDEKLFF
- | TRBJ2-5 | - | TRBV6-6 | TGTGCCAGCAGTTACACGGAGGGGGAGACCCAGTACTTC | CASSYTEGETQYF
- | TRBJ2-6 | - | TRBV5-6 | TGTGCCAGCAGCTTAGGGGGATCTGGGGCCAACGTCCTGACTTTC | CASSLGGSGANVLTF
- | TRBJ2-2 | TRBD1 | TRBV19 | TGTGCCAGTAGTATAGAAGGCGGGACAGGATCCACCGGGGAGCTGTTTTTT | CASSIEGGTGSTGELFF
- | TRBJ2-1 | - | TRBV9 | TGTGCCAGCAGCGAGACTACGTACAATGAGCAGTTCTTC | CASSETTYNEQFF
- | TRBJ1-1 | - | TRBV4-3 | TGCGCCAGCAGCCACCTCGCGGGGGCGAACACTGAAGCTTTCTTT | CASSHLAGANTEAFF
- | TRBJ2-7 | - | TRBV21-1 | TGTGCCTCAAAAACCGCGGCCGACTACGAGCAGTACTTC | CASKTAADYEQYF
- | TRBJ1-3 | - | TRBV7-8 | TGTGCCAGCAGCTTAGGTCCGCCGGGGAACACCATATATTTT | CASSLGPPGNTIYF
- | TRBJ2-1 | - | TRBV27 | TGTGCCAGCAGTTCCCGGACACTGGTTCTGGGGATGGGGTCCTACAATGAGCAGTTCTTC | CASSSRTLVLGMGSYNEQFF
- | TRBJ1-5 | - | TRBV10-3 | TGTGCCATCCGCGGAAGTAGCAATCAGCCCCAGCATTTT | CAIRGSSNQPQHF
- | TRBJ2-7 | TRBD1 | TRBV4-1 | TGCGCCAGCAGCCAAGACGGAAAGATGGGGACAGGCAGCTCCTACGAGCAGTACTTC | CASSQDGKMGTGSSYEQYF
- | TRBJ1-5 | - | TRBV12-3/TRBV12-4 | TGTGCCAGCAGTATTAGGGAGGGGGAGCCCCAGCATTTT | CASSIREGEPQHF
- | TRBJ1-2 | TRBD1 | TRBV6-6 | TGTGCCAGCAGTCCTTGGTCCTCAGGGGGATCTGACTATGGCTACACCTTC | CASSPWSSGGSDYGYTF
- | TRBJ2-3 | TRBD2 | TRBV9 | TGTGCCAGCAGCCCCCATAGGGATCGCGGGAGGGCCACAGATACGCAGTATTTT | CASSPHRDRGRATDTQYF
- | TRBJ2-7 | - | TRBV5-1 | TGCGCCAGCAGCCGCGGCGGGACAGCCGCCTACGAGCAGTACTTC | CASSRGGTAAYEQYF
- | TRBJ2-4 | TRBD2 | TRBV19 | TGTGCCAGTAGTATAGGGGTCAGCGGGAGGTATGGAAACATTCAGTACTTC | CASSIGVSGRYGNIQYF
- | TRBJ1-1 | - | TRBV6-5 | TGTGCCAGCAGCTCGCAGGGAAACACTGAAGCTTTCTTT | CASSSQGNTEAFF